The present T cell receptor beta chain was sequenced within a study of control samples from healthy donors and cancer patients. J was trimmed by 0 bases and V by 5 bases; bases with no gene match: 17. The length of the CDR3 is 20 residues. Germline V gives CDR1 GTSNPN, CDR2 SVGIG (reference sequence). The assay was immunoSEQ multiplex PCR, and TCRdb's table has in-frame clones only and misses some. Found here are about 120,000 clones, over 75% of them singletons; the top ten hold 2.5% to 3.5%. Specimen: blood. This chain connects TRBV30 to TRBJ2-2, with 11 bases identical to TRBD1. This sequence originates from a man in his fifties or sixties in good health. Here the CDR3 reads CAWVSMATGTGGTNTGELFF. Here the CDR3 DNA reads TGTGCCTGGGTATCTATGGCAACCGGGACAGGGGGGACGAACACCGGGGAGCTGTTTTTT.